The 7 T cell receptor beta chains presented below share a single source sample, sequenced in a study of technical replicates of blood from several donors. Using immunoSEQ multiplex PCR, the repertoire was profiled, and TCRdb retains in-frame clones only, with some absent. The sample shows some 8,900 clones, 90% to 95% of them seen only once. The sequencing sample was made of PBMCs. The receptors shown here come from a human donor in good health.

This chain joins TRBV6-5 and TRBJ2-3, with a possible D match to TRBD2 (6 bases). This CDR3 is 13 amino acids long. Per the germline V gene, CDR1 is MNHEY and CDR2 is SVGAGI. V lost 8 bases, J lost 1 base, and 10 bases lay in between. The CDR3 loop is CASFRRGTDTQYF. The CDR3 DNA reads TGTGCCAGCTTCCGGAGGGGCACAGATACGCAGTATTTT.

This chain links TRBV28 with TRBJ2-3; 9 nucleotides align to TRBD1. The CDR3 is 19 residues long. Trimming removed 1 base from V and 0 bases from J; junction bases left unmatched: 11. The germline V gene encodes CDR1 MDHEN and CDR2 SYDVKM. CDR3 protein: CASSLSTTQGAMSTDTQYF. Written as DNA, the CDR3 is TGTGCCAGCAGTTTATCGACCACACAGGGGGCGATGAGCACAGATACGCAGTATTTT.

The rearrangement links TRBV6-1 to TRBJ2-5; TRBD2 might be the D (5 bases). The ends were cut back, 1 base at V and 5 bases at J, with 11 bases in the middle. Germline V gene sequence: CDR1 MNHNS, CDR2 SASEGT. The CDR3 sequence is 14 residues long. CDR3 amino acids: CASSEGPAAETQYF. As DNA, the CDR3 is TGTGCCAGCAGTGAAGGGCCAGCGGCGGAGACCCAGTACTTC.

The chain employs TRBV7-6 and TRBJ1-5; D ambiguous. The germline gives CDR1 SGHVS, CDR2 FNYEAQ. With 3 bases removed from V and 3 bases from J, the gap between germline ends came to 12 bases. The CDR3 has 15 residues. This CDR3 is CASSLVQAPNQPQHF. The CDR3 nucleotides are TGTGCCAGCAGCTTGGTCCAGGCGCCCAATCAGCCCCAGCATTTT. The full variable domain, rest sourced from reference TRBV7-6 and TRBJ1-5, is GAGVSQSPRYKVTKRGQDVALRCDPISGHVSLYWYRQALGQGPEFLTYFNYEAQQDKSGLPNDRFSAERPEGSISTLTIQRTEQRDSAMYRCASSLVQAPNQPQHFGDGTRLSIL.

In this sample, this clone is medium-sized. The CDR3 reads CASGHSGGLGEQYF. The CDR3 bases are TGTGCCAGCGGACATAGCGGGGGGCTCGGCGAGCAGTACTTC. The chain joins TRBV6-5 to TRBJ2-7; 10 bases are shared with TRBD2. CDR1 and CDR2 (germline): MNHEY, SVGAGI. The CDR3 is 14 residues long. V was pared by 8 bases and J by 6 bases, with 10 bases of the junction left unmatched.

The rearrangement links TRBV30 to TRBJ1-5; the D gene is possibly TRBD1 (6 bases). Looked up from germline, CDR1 is GTSNPN and CDR2 is SVGIG (reference sequence). The CDR3 contains 13 residues. V lost 2 bases to trimming and J lost 10 bases, with 15 bases between them. CDR3 protein: CAWSRTEASPQHF. For the CDR3, the DNA is TGTGCCTGGAGTAGGACAGAGGCGTCTCCCCAGCATTTT.

CDR3 amino acids: CASTRADTQYF. In DNA, the CDR3 is TGTGCCAGCACCCGGGCAGATACGCAGTATTTT. This chain uses TRBV7-9 with TRBJ2-3; no clear D gene. CDR3 size: 11 residues. V gave up 7 bases and J gave up 4 bases, with 6 bases separating them. Germline CDR1 is SEHNR and CDR2 is FQNEAQ (reference sequence). Supplemented by reference TRBV7-9 and TRBJ2-3, the full variable domain reads DTGVSQNPRHKITKRGQNVTFRCDPISEHNRLYWYRQTLGQGPEFLTYFQNEAQLEKSRLLSDRFSAERPKGSFSTLEIQRTEQGDSAMYLCASTRADTQYFGPGTRLTVL.